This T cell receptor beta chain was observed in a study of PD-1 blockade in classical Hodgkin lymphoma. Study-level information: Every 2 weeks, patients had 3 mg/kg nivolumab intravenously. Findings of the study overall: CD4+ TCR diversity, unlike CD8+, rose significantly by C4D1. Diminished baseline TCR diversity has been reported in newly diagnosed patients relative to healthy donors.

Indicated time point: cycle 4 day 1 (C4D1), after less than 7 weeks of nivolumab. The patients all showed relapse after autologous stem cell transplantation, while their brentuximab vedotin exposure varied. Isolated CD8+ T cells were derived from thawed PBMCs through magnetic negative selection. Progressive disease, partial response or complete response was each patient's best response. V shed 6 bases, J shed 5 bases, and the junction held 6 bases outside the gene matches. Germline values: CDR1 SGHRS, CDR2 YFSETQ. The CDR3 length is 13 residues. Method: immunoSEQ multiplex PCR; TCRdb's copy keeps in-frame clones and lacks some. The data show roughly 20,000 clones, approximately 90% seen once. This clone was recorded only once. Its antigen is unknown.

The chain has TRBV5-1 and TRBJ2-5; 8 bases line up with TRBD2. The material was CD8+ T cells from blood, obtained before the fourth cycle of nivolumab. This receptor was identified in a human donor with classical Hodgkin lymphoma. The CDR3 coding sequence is TGCGCCAGCACCATCGGCGGGAGGGAGACCCAGTACTTC. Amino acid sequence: CASTIGGRETQYF. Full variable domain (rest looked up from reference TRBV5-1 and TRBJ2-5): KAGVTQTPRYLIKTRGQQVTLSCSPISGHRSVSWYQQTPGQGLQFLFEYFSETQRNKGNFPGRFSGRQFSNSRSEMNVSTLELGDSALYLCASTIGGRETQYFGPGTRLLVL.